The TCR beta chain under discussion was sequenced for a study of T cell repertoires in cytomegalovirus infection. Via MiXCR, TCRdb re-called the reads, giving one row per CDR3 protein. The sample gives under 850,000 distinct CDR3 sequences, 35% of which show up once; about 2.8% is in the top ten. This clonotype was picked up a small number of times. CDR1 is SGHAT and CDR2 is FQNNGV in the germline V gene. The CDR3 contains 17 residues. Trimming took off 0 bases at V and 3 bases at J, with 17 bases between the two ends. V gene TRBV11-2 combines with J gene TRBJ1-1; no definite D call. This TCR came from a human donor in good health (CMV status not recorded). Some clones in this sample may be carry-over from other donors' samples. The sequenced sample consisted of PBMCs. The CDR3 here is CASSLEFVLPWYTEAFF. The CDR3 DNA reads as TGTGCCAGCAGCTTAGAATTTGTCTTGCCATGGTACACTGAAGCTTTCTTT.